This T cell receptor beta chain was captured by sequencing in a study of blood T cell repertoires in COVID-19. Study at large: T cells, B-cell-depleted T cells, or PBMCs provided the cDNA or gDNA that served as material.

The method was immunoSEQ multiplex PCR; TCRdb's version includes in-frame clones alone and lacks a portion of them. Of around 94,000 clones in the sample, approximately 86% were seen once. The length of the CDR3 is 13 residues. J gave up 4 bases and V 5 bases, and 1 base lay outside the gene matches. Notes on this clone: The same CDR3 is also encoded by other DNA sequences in this sample.

The clonotype comes from an elderly man with acute or convalescent COVID-19. The sample comprised peripheral blood. J is TRBJ1-5 and V is TRBV12-3 or TRBV12-4, with TRBD1 matching 8 bases. CDR3 residues: CASSRQGNQPQHF. In DNA, the CDR3 is TGTGCCAGCAGTAGACAGGGGAATCAGCCCCAGCATTTT.